These T cell receptor beta chains were read from a single sample in a study of T cells in Graves' hyperthyroidism and ophthalmopathy. TCRdb itself ran the multiplex PCR reads through MiXCR, one entry per CDR3 protein. The table has more than 55,000 distinct CDR3 sequences, approximately 57% seen once. The sequenced material came from blood. The receptors originated from a woman aged 55-69 years with Graves' ophthalmopathy. The CDR3 runs from the conserved cysteine through the conserved F or W. The D gene is left open where the match is weak. Not all rows give a size; the values are once, few, many and, for expanded clones, a class.

D	V	J	size	CDR3	DNA
.	TRBV20-1	TRBJ1-4	few	CSASQYGKQFF	TGCAGTGCTAGCCAATACGGAAAACAGTTTTTT
.	TRBV9	TRBJ1-4	.	CASSELAGSPGTTNEKLLF	TGTGCCAGCAGCGAACTAGCGGGGAGTCCGGGGACAACTAATGAAAAACTGCTTTTT
TRBD2	TRBV4-1	TRBJ2-7	many	CASSQSTSEMYEQYF	TGCGCCAGCAGCCAATCTACTAGCGAGATGTACGAGCAGTACTTC
TRBD1	TRBV12-3/TRBV12-4	TRBJ1-4	many	CASGPGQGSTDLFF	TGTGCCAGCGGACCGGGACAGGGATCGACCGACCTGTTTTTT
.	TRBV12-3/TRBV12-4	TRBJ2-3	.	CASSFTESDTQYF	TGTGCCAGCAGTTTCACTGAAAGCGATACGCAGTATTTT
.	TRBV11-2	TRBJ2-5	many	CASSLDLVDSQETQYF	TGTGCCAGCAGCTTAGATCTCGTGGACAGCCAAGAGACCCAGTACTTC
TRBD1	TRBV7-9	TRBJ1-1	.	CASSPQGDVTEAFF	TGTGCCAGCAGCCCTCAGGGGGATGTCACTGAAGCTTTCTTT
TRBD2	TRBV7-3	TRBJ2-7	few	CASSLLAGDSSYEQYF	TGTGCCAGCAGCTTACTAGCGGGAGATAGCTCCTACGAGCAGTACTTC
.	TRBV15	TRBJ2-1	.	CASSPQAYIEQFF	TGTGCCAGCAGCCCTCAGGCCTACATTGAGCAGTTCTTC
.	TRBV6-2/TRBV6-3	TRBJ2-7	.	CASKLPSVYGQYF	TGTGCCAGCAAACTACCTTCTGTTTACGGGCAGTACTTC